Listed here is a single T cell receptor beta chain. The specificity of this receptor is unknown. No base quality information exists; no much larger clone differs at one position. The data were obtained in a study of cytomegalovirus exposure and HLA in healthy donors (dated by TCRdb to the late 2010s). For the wider study: An earlier analysis of roughly 500 of the donors reported roughly 300 Gb of sequence data and 100 million to 140 million unique TCR beta sequences from 150 million to 200 million T cells. An early release that covered about 600 HLA-typed donors contained 250 to 350 gigabases of sequencing data and about 84 million unique TCR sequences. Of the 350 to 450 genotyped donors, less than 85% were placed in the genetic ancestry cluster associated with self-reported Caucasian donors. The study was designed to test whether signatures of past pathogen exposure could be identified by cataloging public T cell receptors. The T cell repertoires of under 700 subjects were profiled by immunosequencing and related to cytomegalovirus serostatus. Besides the first cohort of around 700 subjects, a separate validation cohort made up of roughly 130 different subjects was used. To predict cytomegalovirus infection status, the study combined high-throughput TCR immunosequencing, statistical association of individual TCRs with disease status, and machine learning. To study patterns of TCR occurrence, a later analysis re-analyzed previously published TCR beta repertoires from under 750 donors and added high-resolution HLA genotyping. In the later analysis, no new phenotypic data were used to find candidate immune exposures; instead, reliance was placed on TCR beta sequences and their occurrence across donors. In an earlier analysis of a few hundred of the donors, high-throughput TCR beta sequencing was used to judge whether each TCR beta V gene segment behaved as functional or pseudogenic. Alongside the repertoire data, information on donor age, sex, ethnicity and CMV serostatus was compiled. Genome-wide SNP genotypes for about 65% of the 666 donors were used in a later genetic analysis, which treated that subset as a discovery cohort. Every repertoire in the discovery cohort had been generated on one and the same sequencing platform. HLA typing included class I and class II loci at four-digit resolution. Typing coverage differed by locus: A, B, C, DRB1 and DQB1 were typed in roughly 620-630 donors, DQA1 in about 550, DPA1 in 600 to 610, and DPB1 in roughly 470. About five DR-DQ haplotypes were handled as single units for association and clustering because linkage in the cohort was strong. Across approximately 400 genotyped donors of the cohort, an average of 235,054 unique TCR beta nucleotide sequences per donor were sequenced, and 15% to 20% of those sequences were non-productive. The paper as a whole reports these results and caveats: A total of around 150 TCR beta chains were listed by the study as associated with cytomegalovirus. According to a later genetic analysis, donors in an Asian-associated ancestry cluster had fewer N-insertions in productive TCRs than the approximately 650-donor mean. Cytomegalovirus status was reported to be diagnosed by the classifier with high specificity and sensitivity in both the original and validation cohorts. A later analysis found that HLA-associated TCR beta chains were more clonally expanded and had lower generation probabilities than equally common non-associated chains. Most CMV-associated TCR beta chains appeared to be HLA-restricted in a later analysis, and the HLA associations seemed to be driven largely by CMV exposure. Assigning TCR associations to individual alleles was difficult when HLA alleles, especially DR and DQ, strongly co-occurred. In vitro tests confirmed that a few of the cytomegalovirus-associated TCR beta chains recognize cytomegalovirus antigens. The authors suggested that the approach could potentially be extended to other disease states and immunological phenotypes. Sequencing depth was assumed to be roughly uniform across donors in the presence/absence analyses, though that assumption may not hold. While some public TCRs were present in many individuals, most TCR sequences turned up only very rarely across donors. A further reported finding was that TCR beta sequences accurately predicted the HLA-A and HLA-B alleles for most subjects in the first cohort. A later analysis associated about 17,000 TCR beta sequences with specific HLA alleles at a false discovery rate of 0.05. According to a later analysis, TCR association rates differed among HLA loci, with DRB1 alleles showing the most associated TCRs and HLA-C alleles showing the fewest. Because counts were too low, roughly 17 rarely observed V segments, including chromosome 9 orphons, were left out of the earlier analysis of 500 to 750 of the donors. An association between a missense DCLRE1C variant and V-gene and J-gene trimming of TCR beta chains was found in a later genetic analysis and replicated in an independent cohort. Several of the top co-occurrence clusters appeared to be linked to parvovirus B19, influenza, CMV and Epstein-Barr virus, according to a later analysis. A cluster of highly shared sequence variants was judged likely to be a technical artifact of the sequencing pipeline. In an earlier analysis of more than 500 of the donors, most TCR beta V segments appeared in productive rearrangements about 87% or about 30% of the time, broadly matching IMGT annotations. In this cohort, only TCR beta chains were sequenced, and detectable features were limited by the absence of alpha or paired-chain data. Because HLA typing was unavailable for some donors at each locus, only the typed subset was used in association tests. The only immune exposure information available for the cohort was CMV serostatus. Correlated functional status among segregating V segments might reflect linkage disequilibrium, but an unknown experimental factor could not be ruled out.

Receptors were amplified or captured by the immunoSEQ multiplex PCR assay. For the multiplex PCR, a mixture combining 60 forward primers for TCR Vbeta segments and 13 reverse primers for TCR Jbeta segments was used. The CDR3 region of rearranged TCR beta genes was amplified from genomic DNA with a multiplex PCR assay. On the Illumina HiSeq System, the amplified TCR beta libraries were sequenced as 87-base-pair reads. On the authors' methods: A later analysis tallied about 77 million unique TCR beta chains across the 610 or so repertoires, and some 10 million of those chains were shared by two or more donors. A nearest-neighbor algorithm error-corrected the raw reads and collapsed the reads into unique sequences, merging closely related sequences to remove PCR and sequencing errors. Alignment of CDR3 sequences to IMGT reference sequences was used to assign V, D and J gene segments. For a sequence to be retained, a match of at least six nucleotides to both a V gene segment and a J gene segment was required. A rearrangement was called productive if the CDR3 had no stop codons and remained in frame with V and J, and every other rearrangement was called non-productive. Following IMGT convention, CDR3 was defined as the stretch from the second conserved V-encoded cysteine up to the conserved J-encoded phenylalanine. In an earlier analysis of more than 550 of the donors, sequences lacking an unambiguous match to a single V gene segment were excluded. An earlier analysis of over 450 of the donors classified V segments as functional when productive rearrangements were above 56.7% and as segregating when the standard deviation between donors was above 5%. To diagnose cytomegalovirus status from the catalog of TCR beta chain sequences, a statistical classification framework was built. V and J gene assignment, in a later analysis, came from comparing TCR nucleotide sequences with IMGT/GENE-DB human TR gene sequences. Using the TCRdist pipeline, a later analysis assigned CDR3 sequences along with most-parsimonious VDJ recombination scenarios. In a later analysis, each TCR beta chain was defined by its CDR3 amino acid sequence together with its V-gene family, and reads lacking a unique V-gene family were excluded. To address suspected cross-contamination and a sequencing artifact, a later analysis removed a few hundred highly shared, low-generation-probability nucleotide sequences. For each public chain, a later analysis derived a clonal expansion index from normalized ranks of inferred template counts within each repertoire. In a later analysis, generation probabilities were computed with a VDJ recombination model fitted to out-of-frame rearrangements, and the resulting probabilities were checked against IGoR. Hypergeometric tests were used in a later analysis to score TCR-TCR, TCR-HLA and TCR-CMV co-occurrence, with a repertoire-size bias correction applied to the TCR pairs. False discovery rates were estimated in a later analysis by permuting HLA or CMV assignments 20 times. In a later analysis, co-occurring TCRs were grouped using DBSCAN, with TCRdist sequence similarity added in when clustering inside HLA-allele-positive subsets. Repertoires with fewer than 30,000 or more than 120,000 public chains, plus five repertoires with anomalous nucleotide sharing, were excluded from co-occurrence clustering. TCRdb re-hosts the immuneACCESS table, in-frame sequences only. Its copies lack some clones; in the studies checked, an unresolved V gene accounts for under half of them, and the cause for the rest is not known. D and trimming come from the DNA, and the V and J calls and clone size come from that table. The sample table contains about 140,000 clones; only one count was recorded for roughly 80% of them. The ten largest clones take up 6.8% of the sample.

The cohort comprised around 690 healthy bone marrow donors. All cohort members were sampled while nominally healthy, although unrecorded immune exposures were likely present. The donor tested CMV seropositive and was one of the 289 seropositive cohort members. A peripheral blood sample was provided by each donor, and peripheral blood mononuclear cells were used for TCR beta sequencing. The Qiagen DNeasy Blood Extraction Kit was used to extract genomic DNA from the blood cell samples. This sequence originates from a middle-aged man in good health and CMV-seropositive. The specimen was PBMCs.

This receptor carries the CDR3 CASSSLRRQEYF. DNA sequence: TGTGCCAGCAGTTCCCTAAGGAGACAGGAGTACTTC. The rearranged segments are TRBV28 and TRBJ2-7, with a weak D call of TRBD1 (6 bases match). The germline V gene specifies MDHEN as CDR1 and SYDVKM as CDR2. V sheds 4 bases and J sheds 11 bases, leaving 15 bases between their ends. Reading from cysteine to phenylalanine, the CDR3 counts 12 amino acids. The CDR3 DNA has 36 bases and is translated from base 1.